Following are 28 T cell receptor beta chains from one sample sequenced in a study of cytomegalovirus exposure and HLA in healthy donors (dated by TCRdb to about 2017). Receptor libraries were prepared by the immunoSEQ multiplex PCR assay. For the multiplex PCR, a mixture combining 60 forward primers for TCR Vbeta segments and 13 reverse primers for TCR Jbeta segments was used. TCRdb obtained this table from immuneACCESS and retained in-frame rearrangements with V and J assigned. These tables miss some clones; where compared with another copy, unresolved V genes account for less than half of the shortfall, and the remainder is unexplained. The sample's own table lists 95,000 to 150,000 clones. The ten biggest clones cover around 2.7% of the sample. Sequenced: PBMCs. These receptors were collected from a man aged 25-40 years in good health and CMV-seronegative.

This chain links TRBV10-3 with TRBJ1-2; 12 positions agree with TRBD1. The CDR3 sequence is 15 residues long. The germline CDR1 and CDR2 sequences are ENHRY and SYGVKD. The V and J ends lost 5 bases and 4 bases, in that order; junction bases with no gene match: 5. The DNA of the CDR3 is TGTGCCATCAGTCCCGGGACAGGGGGCTCCTATGGCTACACCTTC. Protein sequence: CAISPGTGGSYGYTF.

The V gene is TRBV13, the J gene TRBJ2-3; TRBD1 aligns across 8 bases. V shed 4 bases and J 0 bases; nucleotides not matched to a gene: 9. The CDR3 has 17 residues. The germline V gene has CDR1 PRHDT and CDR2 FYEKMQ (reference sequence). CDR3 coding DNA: TGTGCCAGCAGCTCAGGAACAGGGGGACTTAGCACAGATACGCAGTATTTT. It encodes CASSSGTGGLSTDTQYF.

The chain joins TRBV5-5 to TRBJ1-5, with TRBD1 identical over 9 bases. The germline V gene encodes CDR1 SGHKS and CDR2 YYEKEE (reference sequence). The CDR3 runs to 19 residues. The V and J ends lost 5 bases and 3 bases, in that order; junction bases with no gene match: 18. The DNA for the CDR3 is TGTGCCAGCAGTAGTTTCCCCGCGACAGGGGGATCGTTCAATCAGCCCCAGCATTTT. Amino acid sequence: CASSSFPATGGSFNQPQHF. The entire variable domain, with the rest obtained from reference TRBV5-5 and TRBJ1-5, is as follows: DAGVTQSPTHLIKTRGQQVTLRCSPISGHKSVSWYQQVLGQGPQFIFQYYEKEERGRGNFPDRFSARQFPNYSSELNVNALLLGDSALYLCASSSFPATGGSFNQPQHFGDGTRLSIL.

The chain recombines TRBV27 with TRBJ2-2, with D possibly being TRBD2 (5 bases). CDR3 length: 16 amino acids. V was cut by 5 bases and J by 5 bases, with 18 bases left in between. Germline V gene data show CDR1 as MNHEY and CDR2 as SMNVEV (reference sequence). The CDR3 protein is CASSPPRTSRTGELFF. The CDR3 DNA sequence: TGTGCCAGCAGTCCCCCGCGAACTAGTAGGACCGGGGAGCTGTTTTTT.

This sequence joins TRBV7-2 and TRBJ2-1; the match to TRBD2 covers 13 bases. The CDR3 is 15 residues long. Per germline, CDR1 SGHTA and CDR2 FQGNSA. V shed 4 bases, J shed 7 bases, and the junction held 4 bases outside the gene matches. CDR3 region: CASSWTSGRTNEQFF. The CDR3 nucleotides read TGTGCCAGCAGCTGGACTAGCGGGAGAACTAATGAGCAGTTCTTC. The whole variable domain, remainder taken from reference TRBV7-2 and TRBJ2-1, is GAGVSQSPSNKVTEKGKDVELRCDPISGHTALYWYRQSLGQGLEFLIYFQGNSAPDKSGLPSDRFSAERTGGSVSTLTIQRTQQEDSAVYLCASSWTSGRTNEQFFGPGTRLTVL.

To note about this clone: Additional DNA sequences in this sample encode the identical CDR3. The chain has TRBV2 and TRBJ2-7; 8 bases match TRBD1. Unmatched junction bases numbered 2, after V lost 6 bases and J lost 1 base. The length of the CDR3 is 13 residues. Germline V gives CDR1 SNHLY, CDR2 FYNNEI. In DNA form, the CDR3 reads TGTGCCAGCAGCGGGACAGGATCCTACGAGCAGTACTTC. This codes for CASSGTGSYEQYF.

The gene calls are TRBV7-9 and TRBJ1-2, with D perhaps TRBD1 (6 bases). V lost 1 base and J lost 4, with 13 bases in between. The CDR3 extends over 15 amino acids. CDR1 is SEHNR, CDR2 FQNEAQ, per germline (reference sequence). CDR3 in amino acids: CASSLVGTGFYGYTF. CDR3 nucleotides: TGTGCCAGCAGCTTAGTGGGCACAGGGTTCTATGGCTACACCTTC.

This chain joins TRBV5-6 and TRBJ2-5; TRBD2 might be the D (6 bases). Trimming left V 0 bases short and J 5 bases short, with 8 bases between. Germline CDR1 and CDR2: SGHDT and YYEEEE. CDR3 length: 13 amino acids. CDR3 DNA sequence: TGTGCCAGCAGCTTGGGGGAGGACGAGACCCAGTACTTC. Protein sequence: CASSLGEDETQYF.

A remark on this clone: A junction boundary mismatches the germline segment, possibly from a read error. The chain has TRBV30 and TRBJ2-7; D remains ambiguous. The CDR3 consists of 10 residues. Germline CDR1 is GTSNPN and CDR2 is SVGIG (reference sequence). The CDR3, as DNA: TGTGCCTGGAGTCGAGCGCGGTTCCACTTC. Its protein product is CAWSRARFHF.

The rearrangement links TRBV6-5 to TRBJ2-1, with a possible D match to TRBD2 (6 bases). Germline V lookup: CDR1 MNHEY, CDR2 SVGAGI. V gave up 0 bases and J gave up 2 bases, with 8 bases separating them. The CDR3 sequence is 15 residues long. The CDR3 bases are TGTGCCAGCAGTTACTCCCGGACTACCTACAATGAGCAGTTCTTC. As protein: CASSYSRTTYNEQFF.

Here the CDR3 reads CASRGTSGGETQYF. In nucleotides, the CDR3 is TGTGCCAGCAGGGGGACTAGCGGCGGAGAGACCCAGTACTTC. This rearrangement joins TRBV28 to TRBJ2-5; 11 nucleotides agree with TRBD2. The J segment lost 4 bases and the V segment lost 6 bases, leaving 4 bases of the junction unmatched. Germline lookup yields CDR1 MDHEN and CDR2 SYDVKM. The CDR3 runs to 14 residues.

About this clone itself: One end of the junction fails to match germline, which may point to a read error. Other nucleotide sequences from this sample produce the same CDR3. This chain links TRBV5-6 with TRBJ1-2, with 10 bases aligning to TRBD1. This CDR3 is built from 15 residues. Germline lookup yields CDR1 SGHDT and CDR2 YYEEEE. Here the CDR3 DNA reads TGCGCCAGCAGCTTATCCGGGACAGGGGACTATGGCTACACCTTC. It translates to CASSLSGTGDYGYTF.

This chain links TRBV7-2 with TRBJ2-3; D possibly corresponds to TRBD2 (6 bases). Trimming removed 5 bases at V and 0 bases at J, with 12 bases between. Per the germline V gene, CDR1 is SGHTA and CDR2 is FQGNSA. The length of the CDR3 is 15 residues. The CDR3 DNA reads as TGTGCCAGCAGCCTTAGCGGAGTGAGCACAGATACGCAGTATTTT. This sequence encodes CASSLSGVSTDTQYF. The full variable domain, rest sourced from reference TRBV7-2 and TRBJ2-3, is GAGVSQSPSNKVTEKGKDVELRCDPISGHTALYWYRQSLGQGLEFLIYFQGNSAPDKSGLPSDRFSAERTGGSVSTLTIQRTQQEDSAVYLCASSLSGVSTDTQYFGPGTRLTVL.

The CDR3 DNA is TGTGCCAGCAGCTTAGATCCCGCGGGGATTTACGAGCAGTACTTC. It yields the protein CASSLDPAGIYEQYF. The genes are TRBV11-2 and TRBJ2-7, with a possible D match to TRBD2 (6 bases). Looked up from germline, CDR1 is SGHAT and CDR2 is FQNNGV. CDR3 size: 15 residues. Trimming pared 0 bases from V and 4 bases from J, leaving 13 bases between.

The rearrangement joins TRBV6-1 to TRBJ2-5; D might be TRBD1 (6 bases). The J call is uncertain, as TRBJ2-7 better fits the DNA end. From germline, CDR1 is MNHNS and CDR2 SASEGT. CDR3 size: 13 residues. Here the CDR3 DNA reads TGTGCCAGCGGACAGCCTAAAGGAGACGAGCAGTACTTC. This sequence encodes CASGQPKGDEQYF.

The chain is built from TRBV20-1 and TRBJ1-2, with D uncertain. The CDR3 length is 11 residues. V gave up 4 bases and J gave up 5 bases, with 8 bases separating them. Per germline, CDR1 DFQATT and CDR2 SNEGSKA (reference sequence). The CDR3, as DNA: TGCAGTGCTACCCAGTTATATGGCTACACCTTC. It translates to CSATQLYGYTF.

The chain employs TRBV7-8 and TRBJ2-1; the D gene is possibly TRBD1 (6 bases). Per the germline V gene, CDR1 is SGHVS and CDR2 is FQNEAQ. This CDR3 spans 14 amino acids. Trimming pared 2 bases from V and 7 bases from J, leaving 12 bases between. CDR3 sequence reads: CASSLMYRVNEQFF. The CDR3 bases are TGTGCCAGCAGCTTAATGTACAGGGTGAATGAGCAGTTCTTC.

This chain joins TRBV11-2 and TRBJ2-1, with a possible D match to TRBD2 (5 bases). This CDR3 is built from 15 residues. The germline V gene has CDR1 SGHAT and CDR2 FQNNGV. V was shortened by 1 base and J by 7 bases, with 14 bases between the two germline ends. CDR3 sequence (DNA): TGTGCCAGCAGCTTAGGGCCTTCCCCGGGAAATGAGCAGTTCTTC. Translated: CASSLGPSPGNEQFF.

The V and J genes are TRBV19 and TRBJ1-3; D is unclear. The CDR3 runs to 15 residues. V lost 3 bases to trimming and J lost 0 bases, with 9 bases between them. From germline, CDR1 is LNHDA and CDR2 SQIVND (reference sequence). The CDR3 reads CASSIVRGSGNTIYF. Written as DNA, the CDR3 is TGTGCCAGTAGTATTGTCCGGGGCTCTGGAAACACCATATATTTT.

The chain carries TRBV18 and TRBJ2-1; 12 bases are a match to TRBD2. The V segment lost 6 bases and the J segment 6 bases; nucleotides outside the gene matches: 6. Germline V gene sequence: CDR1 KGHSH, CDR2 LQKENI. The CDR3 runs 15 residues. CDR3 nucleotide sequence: TGTGCCAGCTCCCCTGGACTAGCGGGAAGCAATGAGCAGTTCTTC. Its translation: CASSPGLAGSNEQFF.

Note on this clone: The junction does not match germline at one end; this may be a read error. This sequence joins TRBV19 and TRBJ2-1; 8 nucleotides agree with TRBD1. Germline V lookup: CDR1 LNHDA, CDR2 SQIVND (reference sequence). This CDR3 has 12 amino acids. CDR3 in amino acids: CASSAPGQEPFF. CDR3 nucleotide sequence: TGTGCCAGTAGTGCCCCGGGACAGGAGCCGTTCTTC.

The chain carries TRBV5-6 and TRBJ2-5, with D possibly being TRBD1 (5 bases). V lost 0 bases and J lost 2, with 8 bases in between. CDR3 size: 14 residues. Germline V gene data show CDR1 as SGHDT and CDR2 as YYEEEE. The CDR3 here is CASSLVRQQETQYF. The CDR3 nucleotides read TGTGCCAGCAGCTTGGTAAGACAGCAAGAGACCCAGTACTTC.

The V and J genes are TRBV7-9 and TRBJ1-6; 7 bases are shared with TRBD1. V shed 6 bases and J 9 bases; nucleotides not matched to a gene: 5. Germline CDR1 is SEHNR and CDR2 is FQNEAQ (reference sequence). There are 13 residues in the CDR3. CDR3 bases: TGTGCCAGCAGTGACAGGGTGGGTTCACCCCTCCACTTT. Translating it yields CASSDRVGSPLHF.

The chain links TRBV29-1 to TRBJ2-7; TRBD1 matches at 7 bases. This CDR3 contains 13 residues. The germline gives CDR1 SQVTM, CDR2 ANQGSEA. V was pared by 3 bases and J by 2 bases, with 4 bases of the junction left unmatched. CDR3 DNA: TGCAGCGTTGAGGCACAGGGGCCCTACGAGCAGTACTTC. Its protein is CSVEAQGPYEQYF.

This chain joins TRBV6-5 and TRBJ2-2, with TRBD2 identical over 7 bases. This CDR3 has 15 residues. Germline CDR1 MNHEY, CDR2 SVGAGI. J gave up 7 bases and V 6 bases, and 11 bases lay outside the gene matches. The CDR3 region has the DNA TGTGCCAGCAGCCGGACTAGTTCAGGTGGCGGGGAGCTGTTTTTT. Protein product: CASSRTSSGGGELFF.

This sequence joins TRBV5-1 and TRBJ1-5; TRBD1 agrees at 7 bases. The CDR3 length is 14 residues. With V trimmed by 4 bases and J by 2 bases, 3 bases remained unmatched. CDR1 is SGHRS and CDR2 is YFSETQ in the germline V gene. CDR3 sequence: CASSAGQGNQPQHF. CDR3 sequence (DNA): TGCGCCAGCAGCGCAGGACAGGGCAATCAGCCCCAGCATTTT.

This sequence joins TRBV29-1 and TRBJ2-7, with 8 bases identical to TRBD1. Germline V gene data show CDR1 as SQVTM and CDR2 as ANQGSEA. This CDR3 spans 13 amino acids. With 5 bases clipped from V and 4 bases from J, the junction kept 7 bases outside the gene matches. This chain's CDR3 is CSVPGGQGYEQYF. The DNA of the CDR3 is TGCAGCGTTCCAGGAGGACAGGGTTACGAGCAGTACTTC.

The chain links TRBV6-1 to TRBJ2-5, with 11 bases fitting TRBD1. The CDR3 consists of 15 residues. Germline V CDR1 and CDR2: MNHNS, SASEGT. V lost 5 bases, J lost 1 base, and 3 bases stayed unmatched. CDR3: CASSWDRGSQETQYF. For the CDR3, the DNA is TGTGCCAGCAGTTGGGACAGGGGGTCCCAAGAGACCCAGTACTTC.